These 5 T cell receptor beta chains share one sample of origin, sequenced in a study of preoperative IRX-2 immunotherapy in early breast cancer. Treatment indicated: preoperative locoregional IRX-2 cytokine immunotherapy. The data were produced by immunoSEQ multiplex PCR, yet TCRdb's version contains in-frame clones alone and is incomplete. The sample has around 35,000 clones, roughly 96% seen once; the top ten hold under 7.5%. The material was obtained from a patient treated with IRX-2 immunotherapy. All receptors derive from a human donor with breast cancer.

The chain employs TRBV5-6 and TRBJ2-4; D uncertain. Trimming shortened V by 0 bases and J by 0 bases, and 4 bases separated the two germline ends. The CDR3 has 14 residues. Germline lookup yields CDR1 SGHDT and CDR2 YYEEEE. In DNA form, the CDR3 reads TGTGCCAGCAGCTTGGTTATAGCCAAAAACATTCAGTACTTC. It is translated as CASSLVIAKNIQYF.

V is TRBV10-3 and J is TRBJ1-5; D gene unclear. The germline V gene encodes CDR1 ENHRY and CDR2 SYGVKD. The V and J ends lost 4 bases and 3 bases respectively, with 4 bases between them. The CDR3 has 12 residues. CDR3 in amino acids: CAISGVNQPQHF. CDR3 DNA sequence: TGTGCCATCAGTGGGGTCAATCAGCCCCAGCATTTT.

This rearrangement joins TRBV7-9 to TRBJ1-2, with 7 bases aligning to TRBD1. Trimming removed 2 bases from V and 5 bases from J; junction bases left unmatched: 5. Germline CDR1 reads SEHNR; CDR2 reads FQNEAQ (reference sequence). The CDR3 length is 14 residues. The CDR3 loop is CASSLRDSDYGYTF. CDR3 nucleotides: TGTGCCAGCAGCTTAAGGGACAGCGATTATGGCTACACCTTC.

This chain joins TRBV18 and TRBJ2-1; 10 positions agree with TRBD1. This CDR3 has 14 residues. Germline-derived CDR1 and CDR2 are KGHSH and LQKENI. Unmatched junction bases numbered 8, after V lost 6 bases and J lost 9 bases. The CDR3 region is CASSPGQGLGEQFF. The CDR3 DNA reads TGTGCCAGCTCGCCGGGACAGGGGTTGGGTGAGCAGTTCTTC.

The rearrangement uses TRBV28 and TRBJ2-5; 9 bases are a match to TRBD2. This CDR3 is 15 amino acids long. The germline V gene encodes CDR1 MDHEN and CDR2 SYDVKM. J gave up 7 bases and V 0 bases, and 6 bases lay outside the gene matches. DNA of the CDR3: TGTGCCAGCAGTTTATGGACTAGCGGAGAAGGGACCCAGTACTTC. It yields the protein CASSLWTSGEGTQYF.